Here is one TCR gamma chain with its context. What it recognizes is unknown. Sorted Vdelta1+ thymocytes were about 97% to 99.6% pure. Unmatched junction bases numbered 13, after V lost 1 base and J lost 7 bases. The V gene's germline CDR1 is EGSNGY and CDR2 YDSYNSKV. The CDR3 contains 15 residues. The template was reverse-transcribed extracted RNA. Pooled V-gene forward primers with one constant-region reverse primer generated the CDR3 amplicons by multiplex PCR. TCRdb reanalysed the multiplex PCR reads with CATT. The sample lists 30,000 to 45,000 gamma-chain clones, 20% to 25% occurring once. The sample belongs to a study of Vδ1+ human thymocytes. General study results and limits: Highly polyclonal TRG and TRD repertoires with Gaussian CDR3 length distributions appeared in thymus.

The specimen sequenced was Vdelta1+ gamma-delta thymocytes from the thymus. Indicated subset: FACS-sorted CD3+ TCRalphabeta- TCRVdelta1+ TCRVdelta2- thymocytes. This chain links TRGV2 with TRGJ1 or TRGJ2. This receptor was identified in a girl less than two years old who had congenital heart surgery. The CDR3 reads CATWDGAWGEYKKLF. In DNA, the CDR3 is TGTGCCACCTGGGACGGTGCCTGGGGGGAGTATAAGAAACTCTTT.